A single sample is the source of the 27 T cell receptor beta chains below, sequenced in a study of monozygotic twins with inflammatory bowel disease. After re-calling the 5' RACE reads, TCRdb lists one entry per CDR3 protein, DNA absent. This specimen shows some 150,000 distinct CDR3 sequences; the ten leading clones hold 1% to 1.5%. The sequencing sample was made of blood. These receptors came from a human donor with ulcerative colitis or Crohn's disease, or a healthy co-twin of an affected twin (not recorded which).

This chain links TRBV2 with TRBJ2-1; TCRdb's assignment of TRBD2 cannot be checked, as there is no DNA. The CDR3 contains 15 residues. Germline-derived CDR1 and CDR2 are SNHLY and FYNNEI. CDR3 region: CASSDPGEDLQEQFF.

V and J are TRBV12-3 or TRBV12-4 and TRBJ1-1; TCRdb's D gene call, TRBD1, goes unchecked for lack of DNA. The CDR3 consists of 17 residues. The CDR3 sequence is CASRPRDRGFDGTEAFF.

The chain joins TRBV5-1 to TRBJ2-1; TCRdb returns TRBD2, unconfirmable since there is no DNA. Germline V CDR1 and CDR2: SGHRS, YFSETQ. The CDR3 sequence is 14 residues long. The CDR3 reads CASHERGTYNEQFF. Full variable domain (missing parts from reference TRBV5-1 and TRBJ2-1): KAGVTQTPRYLIKTRGQQVTLSCSPISGHRSVSWYQQTPGQGLQFLFEYFSETQRNKGNFPGRFSGRQFSNSRSEMNVSTLELGDSALYLCASHERGTYNEQFFGPGTRLTVL.

The chain employs TRBV20-1 and TRBJ1-2. The CDR3 loop spans 13 amino acids. The germline gives CDR1 DFQATT, CDR2 SNEGSKA (reference sequence). The CDR3 is CSARKSGDYGYTF.

This chain connects TRBV5-1 to TRBJ2-7. CDR1 is SGHRS and CDR2 is YFSETQ in the germline V gene. The CDR3 loop spans 14 amino acids. The CDR3 loop is CASSFPSSKYEQYF.

The chain combines TRBV18 with TRBJ2-2. This CDR3 comprises 13 residues. CDR1 KGHSH and CDR2 LQKENI come from the germline V gene. The CDR3 sequence: CASSAERTGELFF.

The chain carries TRBV28 and TRBJ1-2; checking the TCRdb D call of TRBD1 is not possible without DNA. This CDR3 has 15 residues. CDR1 is MDHEN and CDR2 is SYDVKM in the germline V gene. The chain's CDR3 is CASSLEAGHNYGYTF.

The J gene is TRBJ1-4, the V gene TRBV20-1. Germline lookup yields CDR1 DFQATT and CDR2 SNEGSKA (reference sequence). The CDR3 is 15 amino acids. The CDR3 reads CSAREEGRPNEKLFF.

CDR3 sequence: CASNGLAGGEETQYF. The chain couples TRBV6-2 or TRBV6-3 to TRBJ2-5; the D call from TCRdb, TRBD2, cannot be confirmed without DNA. CDR1 is MNHEY and CDR2 is SVGEGT in the germline V gene. The CDR3 covers 15 residues.

The gene calls are TRBV28 and TRBJ2-7; TCRdb's D call, TRBD2, is unchecked because there is no DNA. In germline, CDR1 is MDHEN, CDR2 SYDVKM. CDR3 length: 17 amino acids. CDR3: CASSSHGTSGDPYEQYF.

The chain joins TRBV11-2 to TRBJ2-4; TCRdb selects TRBD2, and the lack of DNA leaves this call unchecked. The CDR3 is 17 residues long. CDR1 and CDR2 (germline): SGHAT, FQNNGV. The CDR3 spells CASSSRLAGGAKNIQYF.

The CDR3 is CATSEGNTIYF. The J gene is TRBJ1-3, the V gene TRBV24-1. There are 11 residues in the CDR3. Per the germline V gene, CDR1 is KGHDR and CDR2 is SFDVKD.

This chain uses TRBV5-5 with TRBJ2-7; TCRdb's assignment of TRBD1 cannot be checked, as there is no DNA. Per germline, CDR1 SGHKS and CDR2 YYEKEE (reference sequence). CDR3 size: 14 residues. CDR3 loop: CASSSPGQVYEQYF.

J is TRBJ2-7 and V is TRBV6-1; without DNA, the TCRdb call of TRBD1 cannot be checked. Germline CDR1 is MNHNS and CDR2 is SASEGT. The CDR3 extends over 12 amino acids. CDR3: CASADTTYEQYF.

The J gene is TRBJ1-4, the V gene TRBV6-2 or TRBV6-3. CDR3 length equals 15 residues. In germline, CDR1 is MNHEY, CDR2 SVGEGT. The CDR3 is CASRLHTFGGEKLFF.

The genes are TRBV7-2 and TRBJ2-1; the D call of TRBD1 rests on TCRdb alone, since no DNA is present to check it. This CDR3 is built from 15 residues. In germline, CDR1 is SGHTA, CDR2 FQGNSA. The CDR3 spells CASSLGRGLSNEQFF. The variable domain in full, with the rest retrieved from reference TRBV7-2 and TRBJ2-1, is GAGVSQSPSNKVTEKGKDVELRCDPISGHTALYWYRQSLGQGLEFLIYFQGNSAPDKSGLPSDRFSAERTGGSVSTLTIQRTQQEDSAVYLCASSLGRGLSNEQFFGPGTRLTVL.

The chain recombines TRBV10-3 with TRBJ2-7; as DNA is missing, the TRBD1 call by TCRdb cannot be tested. The germline V gene has CDR1 ENHRY and CDR2 SYGVKD. CDR3 length: 15 amino acids. CDR3 protein: CAISESPGPYYEQYF.

The chain employs TRBV11-1 and TRBJ2-1; TCRdb names TRBD2, which stays unverified in the absence of DNA. Germline V gene lookup returns CDR1 SGHAT and CDR2 FQDESV (reference sequence). This CDR3 is built from 18 residues. The chain's CDR3 is CASSLAYGLKGRYNEQFF.

The chain uses TRBV19 and TRBJ2-1; no DNA is available, so the TRBD2 call from TCRdb remains unchecked. Germline values: CDR1 LNHDA, CDR2 SQIVND (reference sequence). This CDR3 is built from 12 residues. The CDR3 region is CASRREPDEQFF.

J is TRBJ1-1 and V is TRBV28; the D call of TRBD1 rests on TCRdb alone, since no DNA is present to check it. Germline lookup yields CDR1 MDHEN and CDR2 SYDVKM. The CDR3 has 15 residues. CDR3 protein: CASSSWQGGRTEAFF.

CDR3 in amino acids: CAWSAGTGAYEQYF. The chain is built from TRBV30 and TRBJ2-7; TCRdb's assignment of TRBD1 cannot be checked, as there is no DNA. The CDR3 totals 14 residues. Germline assignment: CDR1 GTSNPN and CDR2 SVGIG (reference sequence).

The V gene is TRBV7-2, the J gene TRBJ1-1; TCRdb's assignment of TRBD1 cannot be checked, as there is no DNA. This CDR3 is 13 amino acids long. Germline loops: CDR1 SGHTA, CDR2 FQGNSA. The CDR3 reads CASSSGPGTEAFF.

This chain links TRBV5-4 with TRBJ2-7; TCRdb picks TRBD1, but there is no DNA to check that call. Germline CDR1 reads SGHNT; CDR2 reads YYREEE (reference sequence). This CDR3 has 15 amino acids. CDR3 sequence: CASSFLEPGRNEQYF.

V and J are TRBV20-1 and TRBJ2-7. Germline values: CDR1 DFQATT, CDR2 SNEGSKA (reference sequence). This CDR3 has 14 residues. The CDR3 reads CSARDLAFSYEQYF.

The V and J genes are TRBV3-1 and TRBJ2-3. This CDR3 has 13 amino acids. Germline CDR1 and CDR2: LGHDT and YNNKEL (reference sequence). CDR3 sequence: CASSPGRTGRQYF.

The rearrangement uses TRBV20-1 and TRBJ2-3. This CDR3 is built from 11 residues. Germline CDR1 is DFQATT and CDR2 is SNEGSKA (reference sequence). CDR3 amino acids: CSAPNFDTQYF.

The rearrangement joins TRBV3-1 to TRBJ2-7. Germline CDR1 reads LGHDT; CDR2 reads YNNKEL (reference sequence). CDR3 size: 14 residues. The CDR3 spells CASSQVGNHYEQYF.